The source of this T cell receptor beta chain is a study of T cell responses to AZD1222 COVID-19 vaccine. CDR1 MDHEN and CDR2 SYDVKM come from the germline V gene. This CDR3 spans 11 amino acids. V shed 5 bases and J shed 5 bases, with 6 bases lying between them. Repertoires were generated with immunoSEQ multiplex PCR, while TCRdb's copy carries only in-frame clones and drops some. In the table there are about 120,000 clones, approximately 85% of which are singletons. This chain joins TRBV28 and TRBJ1-1; D remains ambiguous. The specimen was peripheral blood, collected on day 0 of AZD1222 vaccination. This receptor was identified in an adult in good health. CDR3 bases: TGTGCCAGCAGTACTGGGACTGAAGCTTTCTTT. Translated, it gives CASSTGTEAFF.